These T cell receptor beta chains were read from a single sample in a study of graft-versus-host responses after intestinal transplantation. The data were produced by immunoSEQ multiplex PCR, yet TCRdb's version contains in-frame clones alone and is incomplete. The sample includes approximately 58,000 clones, roughly 90% of them seen just once. The source material was PBMCs, sampled 26 days after transplant. These receptors came from a human patient who received an intestinal transplant, so some T cells may come from the graft donor. The CDR3 runs from the conserved cysteine through the conserved F or W. D genes are given only for firm matches. The size entry is marked missing in some rows and otherwise reads once, few, many or a size class.

V gene: TRBV19; clone size: NA; J gene: TRBJ1-5; D gene: TRBD1; CDR3 DNA: TGTGCCAGAGGGGACAGACATCAGCCCCAGCATTTT; CDR3 protein: CARGDRHQPQHF
V gene: TRBV28; clone size: NA; J gene: TRBJ1-5; D gene: TRBD1; CDR3 DNA: TGTGCCAGCAGTAACAGGGGGCTGGGTCAGCCCCAGCATTTT; CDR3 protein: CASSNRGLGQPQHF
V gene: TRBV5-6; clone size: NA; J gene: TRBJ2-7; D gene: NA; CDR3 DNA: TGTGCCAGCAGCTTCGGAGGGCGAGGGTACGAGCAGTACTTC; CDR3 protein: CASSFGGRGYEQYF
V gene: TRBV9; clone size: NA; J gene: TRBJ1-2; D gene: NA; CDR3 DNA: TGTGCCAGCAGCTTCCGGGACTGGGGCTACACCTTC; CDR3 protein: CASSFRDWGYTF
V gene: TRBV5-1; clone size: NA; J gene: TRBJ2-7; D gene: TRBD1; CDR3 DNA: TGCGCCAGCAGCTTAACAGGGGTTTACGACTACGAGCAGTACTTC; CDR3 protein: CASSLTGVYDYEQYF
V gene: TRBV7-9; clone size: NA; J gene: TRBJ1-4; D gene: TRBD1; CDR3 DNA: TGTGCCAGCAGCCGGGACAGCCTTAATGAAAAACTGTTTTTT; CDR3 protein: CASSRDSLNEKLFF
V gene: TRBV29-1; clone size: NA; J gene: TRBJ2-2; D gene: NA; CDR3 DNA: TGCAGCGTCCTTTTCGCCGGGGAGCTGTTTTTT; CDR3 protein: CSVLFAGELFF
V gene: TRBV5-1; clone size: NA; J gene: TRBJ2-7; D gene: NA; CDR3 DNA: TGCGCCAGCAGCTTACACGGAGCACCGTCCTACGAGCAGTACTTC; CDR3 protein: CASSLHGAPSYEQYF
V gene: TRBV27; clone size: NA; J gene: TRBJ2-1; D gene: TRBD2; CDR3 DNA: TGTGCCAGCAGTTTTAGGGGACTAGCGGGGTACAATGAGCAGTTCTTC; CDR3 protein: CASSFRGLAGYNEQFF
V gene: TRBV19; clone size: NA; J gene: TRBJ1-4; D gene: NA; CDR3 DNA: TGTGCCAGTAGTATGGGAGGCGGTTACGAAAAACTGTTTTTT; CDR3 protein: CASSMGGGYEKLFF
V gene: TRBV29-1; clone size: NA; J gene: TRBJ1-1; D gene: NA; CDR3 DNA: TGCAGCGTTGCCCCCGACGGGGTACCGAACACTGAAGCTTTCTTT; CDR3 protein: CSVAPDGVPNTEAFF
V gene: TRBV28; clone size: NA; J gene: TRBJ1-4; D gene: NA; CDR3 DNA: TGTGCCAGCAGTCCACCGCTGACAGGTCCAACTAATGAAAAACTGTTTTTT; CDR3 protein: CASSPPLTGPTNEKLFF
V gene: TRBV5-1; clone size: NA; J gene: TRBJ2-1; D gene: TRBD2; CDR3 DNA: TGCGCCAGCAGCTTAGGCGGGAGGATTTACAATGAGCAGTTCTTC; CDR3 protein: CASSLGGRIYNEQFF
V gene: TRBV4-1; clone size: NA; J gene: TRBJ2-2; D gene: TRBD1; CDR3 DNA: TGCGCCAGCAGCCAAGGGACAGGGCTCACCGGGGAGCTGTTTTTT; CDR3 protein: CASSQGTGLTGELFF
V gene: TRBV5-4; clone size: NA; J gene: TRBJ2-1; D gene: TRBD2; CDR3 DNA: TGTGCCAGCAGCAACACGGGAGGCTACAATGAGCAGTTCTTC; CDR3 protein: CASSNTGGYNEQFF
V gene: TRBV4-2; clone size: NA; J gene: TRBJ2-2; D gene: TRBD2; CDR3 DNA: TGTGCCAGCAGCCACACTAGCGGGGGGTCCGGGGAGCTGTTTTTT; CDR3 protein: CASSHTSGGSGELFF
V gene: TRBV28; clone size: NA; J gene: TRBJ1-5; D gene: TRBD1; CDR3 DNA: TGTGCCAGCGACGGACAGGGGGTGAGCAATCAGCCCCAGCATTTT; CDR3 protein: CASDGQGVSNQPQHF
V gene: TRBV5-1; clone size: NA; J gene: TRBJ1-1; D gene: TRBD1; CDR3 DNA: TGCGCCAGCAGCCATGGACAGGTATTGAGTACTGAAGCTTTCTTT; CDR3 protein: CASSHGQVLSTEAFF
V gene: TRBV7-2; clone size: NA; J gene: TRBJ1-5; D gene: NA; CDR3 DNA: TGTGCCAGCAGCTTACGGGGTTTCCAGCCCCAGCATTTT; CDR3 protein: CASSLRGFQPQHF
V gene: TRBV28; clone size: few; J gene: TRBJ1-5; D gene: NA; CDR3 DNA: TGTGCCAGCAGTCCCGAGCGGGGGGGCGTCAATCAGCCCCAGCATTTT; CDR3 protein: CASSPERGGVNQPQHF
V gene: TRBV19; clone size: NA; J gene: TRBJ2-7; D gene: NA; CDR3 DNA: TGTGCCAGTAGTCCGGCGGGACTCCCAAGCTCCTACGAGCAGTACTTC; CDR3 protein: CASSPAGLPSSYEQYF
V gene: TRBV5-1; clone size: NA; J gene: TRBJ1-5; D gene: TRBD1; CDR3 DNA: TGCGCCAGCGGGGGACAGGGCGTGGTGGGCAATCAGCCCCAGCATTTT; CDR3 protein: CASGGQGVVGNQPQHF
V gene: TRBV18; clone size: once; J gene: TRBJ1-1; D gene: TRBD1; CDR3 DNA: TGTGCCAGCTCACCCGGACAGGGAGGCGGCACTGAAGCTTTCTTT; CDR3 protein: CASSPGQGGGTEAFF
V gene: TRBV7-9; clone size: NA; J gene: TRBJ1-4; D gene: TRBD1; CDR3 DNA: TGTGCCAGCAGCTTAGAGGGACAGGGGGCCTTTGAAAAACTGTTTTTT; CDR3 protein: CASSLEGQGAFEKLFF
V gene: TRBV9; clone size: NA; J gene: TRBJ2-7; D gene: TRBD2; CDR3 DNA: TGTGCCAGCAGCGAGGGACTAGCGGGATCCTACGAGCAGTACTTC; CDR3 protein: CASSEGLAGSYEQYF
V gene: TRBV27; clone size: NA; J gene: TRBJ2-5; D gene: TRBD2; CDR3 DNA: TGTGCCAGCAGGTCGGGGTGGGTAGCGGGGCACCTGGAGACCCAGTACTTC; CDR3 protein: CASRSGWVAGHLETQYF
V gene: TRBV6-5; clone size: NA; J gene: TRBJ2-5; D gene: TRBD2; CDR3 DNA: TGTGCCAGCAGTTACAGCCGCGGGGGGGCAGGAGAGACCCAGTACTTC; CDR3 protein: CASSYSRGGAGETQYF
V gene: TRBV5-6; clone size: NA; J gene: TRBJ2-1; D gene: NA; CDR3 DNA: TGTGCCAGCAGCTTGGGAGCAGGGGGGAACAATGAGCAGTTCTTC; CDR3 protein: CASSLGAGGNNEQFF
V gene: TRBV9; clone size: NA; J gene: TRBJ2-1; D gene: TRBD1; CDR3 DNA: TGTGCCAGCAGCCCCCGACAGGGTTCCTACAATGAGCAGTTCTTC; CDR3 protein: CASSPRQGSYNEQFF
V gene: TRBV4-2; clone size: NA; J gene: TRBJ2-2; D gene: TRBD2; CDR3 DNA: TGTGCCAGCAGCCGGGCCAACCCCGGGACTAGCGCCGACACCGGGGAGCTGTTTTTT; CDR3 protein: CASSRANPGTSADTGELFF
V gene: TRBV6-1; clone size: NA; J gene: TRBJ1-5; D gene: NA; CDR3 DNA: TGTGCCAGCAGTGAGGGCAGGGGCCCCAATCAGCCCCAGCATTTT; CDR3 protein: CASSEGRGPNQPQHF
V gene: TRBV2; clone size: NA; J gene: TRBJ1-5; D gene: TRBD1; CDR3 DNA: TGTGCCAGTCAACAGGGGATCAATCAGCCCCAGCATTTT; CDR3 protein: CASQQGINQPQHF
V gene: TRBV19; clone size: NA; J gene: TRBJ1-6; D gene: NA; CDR3 DNA: TGTGCCAGTTGCCCAGGGCGGATAGACGGTTCACCCCTCCACTTT; CDR3 protein: CASCPGRIDGSPLHF
V gene: TRBV27; clone size: medium-sized; J gene: TRBJ2-7; D gene: NA; CDR3 DNA: TGTGCCAGCAGTTCCGGCTACGAGCAGTACTTC; CDR3 protein: CASSSGYEQYF
V gene: TRBV29-1; clone size: once; J gene: TRBJ1-2; D gene: NA; CDR3 DNA: TGCAGCGTTTTGTCAGGGGCTAACTATGGCTACACCTTC; CDR3 protein: CSVLSGANYGYTF
V gene: TRBV27; clone size: NA; J gene: TRBJ1-2; D gene: NA; CDR3 DNA: TGTGCCAGCAGTCGTACCCCAGGGGCCAACTATGGCTACACCTTC; CDR3 protein: CASSRTPGANYGYTF
V gene: TRBV18; clone size: NA; J gene: TRBJ1-2; D gene: NA; CDR3 DNA: TGTGCCAGCTCACCACGGCGGGCGCATGGCTACACCTTC; CDR3 protein: CASSPRRAHGYTF
V gene: TRBV7-3; clone size: NA; J gene: TRBJ2-3; D gene: NA; CDR3 DNA: TGTGCCAGCAGCTGGGACATCACAGATACGCAGTATTTT; CDR3 protein: CASSWDITDTQYF
V gene: TRBV7-6; clone size: NA; J gene: TRBJ2-2; D gene: NA; CDR3 DNA: TGTGCCAGCAGCCCCCCCCTGTCGGGCACCGGGGAGCTGTTTTTT; CDR3 protein: CASSPPLSGTGELFF
V gene: TRBV27; clone size: NA; J gene: TRBJ2-3; D gene: TRBD2; CDR3 DNA: TGTGCCAGCAGACCGGGGGGTGTATCAGATACGCAGTATTTT; CDR3 protein: CASRPGGVSDTQYF
V gene: TRBV4-1; clone size: NA; J gene: TRBJ2-5; D gene: NA; CDR3 DNA: TGCGCCAGCGGCTCAAATCGTCAGACCCAGTACTTC; CDR3 protein: CASGSNRQTQYF
V gene: TRBV5-1; clone size: NA; J gene: TRBJ1-2; D gene: TRBD1; CDR3 DNA: TGCGCCAGCAGCTTTGAAGGGGGTGGACAGGGGATTGGCTACACCTTC; CDR3 protein: CASSFEGGGQGIGYTF
V gene: TRBV5-1; clone size: NA; J gene: TRBJ2-3; D gene: TRBD2; CDR3 DNA: TGCGCCAGCAGGGGGGTAGCGGGGAGCACAGATACGCAGTATTTT; CDR3 protein: CASRGVAGSTDTQYF
V gene: TRBV15; clone size: NA; J gene: TRBJ2-3; D gene: NA; CDR3 DNA: TGTGCCACCAGCAGAGAAGGGGCCGTCGAGACGCAGTATTTT; CDR3 protein: CATSREGAVETQYF
V gene: TRBV6-6; clone size: few; J gene: TRBJ1-6; D gene: NA; CDR3 DNA: TGTGCCAGCAGTTACGCGACAGAGCTTAATTCACCCCTCCACTTT; CDR3 protein: CASSYATELNSPLHF
V gene: TRBV6-5; clone size: NA; J gene: TRBJ2-5; D gene: TRBD2; CDR3 DNA: TGTGCCAGCACCTATAGCGGGGCTATCCAAGAGACCCAGTACTTC; CDR3 protein: CASTYSGAIQETQYF
V gene: TRBV11-2; clone size: NA; J gene: TRBJ1-4; D gene: TRBD1; CDR3 DNA: TGTGCCAGCAGCGTCAGGGGGCAGGAAAAACTGTTTTTT; CDR3 protein: CASSVRGQEKLFF
V gene: TRBV6-1; clone size: NA; J gene: TRBJ1-1; D gene: NA; CDR3 DNA: TGTGCCAGCAGTGAACAGGGTGTGCGGGCTTTCTTT; CDR3 protein: CASSEQGVRAFF
V gene: TRBV28; clone size: NA; J gene: TRBJ2-1; D gene: NA; CDR3 DNA: TGTGCCAGCAGTTTTTCGTCAGAGGACAATGAGCAGTTCTTC; CDR3 protein: CASSFSSEDNEQFF
V gene: TRBV5-1; clone size: NA; J gene: TRBJ2-3; D gene: TRBD2; CDR3 DNA: TGCGCCAGCAGCCTAAAACTAGCGGGGGAGGCAGATACGCAGTATTTT; CDR3 protein: CASSLKLAGEADTQYF
V gene: TRBV6-5; clone size: once; J gene: TRBJ1-1; D gene: NA; CDR3 DNA: TGTGCCAGCAGCCCAGGGCGGGGGTACACTGAAGCTTTCTTT; CDR3 protein: CASSPGRGYTEAFF
V gene: TRBV5-6; clone size: NA; J gene: TRBJ1-5; D gene: TRBD1; CDR3 DNA: TGTGCCAGCAGCCCAGGGACAGAACTTAATCAGCCCCAGCATTTT; CDR3 protein: CASSPGTELNQPQHF
V gene: TRBV10-2; clone size: NA; J gene: TRBJ2-7; D gene: TRBD2; CDR3 DNA: TGCGCCAGCAGTGGTAGAACAGGACTAGCGGGATCCTACGAGCAGTACTTC; CDR3 protein: CASSGRTGLAGSYEQYF
V gene: TRBV29-1; clone size: medium-sized; J gene: TRBJ2-2; D gene: NA; CDR3 DNA: TGCAGCGTTAGGAGTCCGGACTTCAACACCGGGGAGCTGTTTTTT; CDR3 protein: CSVRSPDFNTGELFF
V gene: TRBV28; clone size: NA; J gene: TRBJ1-1; D gene: NA; CDR3 DNA: TGTGCCAGCAGTTTATATCCAGGGTCGGAGGGGAACACTGAAGCTTTCTTT; CDR3 protein: CASSLYPGSEGNTEAFF
V gene: TRBV5-4; clone size: NA; J gene: TRBJ1-2; D gene: TRBD1; CDR3 DNA: TGTGCCAGCAGCTTGGATCATACAGGGGGGTACTATGGCTACACCTTC; CDR3 protein: CASSLDHTGGYYGYTF
V gene: TRBV30; clone size: NA; J gene: TRBJ1-6; D gene: NA; CDR3 DNA: TGTGCCTGGGTCTCCTGGGGACACCTTTCACCCCTCCACTTT; CDR3 protein: CAWVSWGHLSPLHF